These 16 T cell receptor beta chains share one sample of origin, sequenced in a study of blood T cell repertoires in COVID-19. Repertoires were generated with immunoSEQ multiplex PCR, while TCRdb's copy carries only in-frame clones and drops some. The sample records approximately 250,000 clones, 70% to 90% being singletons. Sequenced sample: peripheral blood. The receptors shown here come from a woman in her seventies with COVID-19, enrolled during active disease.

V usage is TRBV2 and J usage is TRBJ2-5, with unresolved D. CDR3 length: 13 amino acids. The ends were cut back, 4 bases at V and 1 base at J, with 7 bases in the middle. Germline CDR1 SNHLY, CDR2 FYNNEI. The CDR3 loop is CASSVRFQETQYF. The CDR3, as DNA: TGTGCCAGCAGTGTACGGTTCCAAGAGACCCAGTACTTC.

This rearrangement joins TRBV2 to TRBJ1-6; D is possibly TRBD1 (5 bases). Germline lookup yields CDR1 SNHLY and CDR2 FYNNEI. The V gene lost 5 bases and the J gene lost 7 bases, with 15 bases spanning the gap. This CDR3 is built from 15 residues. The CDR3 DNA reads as TGTGCCAGCAGTAACGACAAGGGGCCCAATTCACCCCTCCACTTT. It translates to CASSNDKGPNSPLHF.

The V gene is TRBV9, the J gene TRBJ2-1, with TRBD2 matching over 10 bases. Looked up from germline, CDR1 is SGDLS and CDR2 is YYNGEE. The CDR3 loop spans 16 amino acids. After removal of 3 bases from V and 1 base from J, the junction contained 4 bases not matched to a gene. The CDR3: CASSGSSGGSYNEQFF. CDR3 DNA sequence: TGTGCCAGCAGCGGGAGTAGCGGGGGGTCCTACAATGAGCAGTTCTTC.

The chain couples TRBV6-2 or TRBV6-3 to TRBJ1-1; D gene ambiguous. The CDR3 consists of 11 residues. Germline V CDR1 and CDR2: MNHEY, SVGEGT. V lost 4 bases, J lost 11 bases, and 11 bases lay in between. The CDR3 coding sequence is TGTGCCAGCAGTTCACGTGGCGGGGCTTTCTTT. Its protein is CASSSRGGAFF.

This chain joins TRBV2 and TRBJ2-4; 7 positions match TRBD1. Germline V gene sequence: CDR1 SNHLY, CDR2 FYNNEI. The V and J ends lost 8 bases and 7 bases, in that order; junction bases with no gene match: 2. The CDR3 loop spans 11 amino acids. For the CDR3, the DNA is TGTGCCAGCGAACAGGGGAACATTCAGTACTTC. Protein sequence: CASEQGNIQYF.

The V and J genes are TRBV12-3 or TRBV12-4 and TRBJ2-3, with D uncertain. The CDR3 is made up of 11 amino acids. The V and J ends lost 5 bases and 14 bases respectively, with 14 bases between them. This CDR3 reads CASSLQFRVYF. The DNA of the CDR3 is TGTGCCAGCAGTCTCCAGTTCCGGGTGTATTTT.

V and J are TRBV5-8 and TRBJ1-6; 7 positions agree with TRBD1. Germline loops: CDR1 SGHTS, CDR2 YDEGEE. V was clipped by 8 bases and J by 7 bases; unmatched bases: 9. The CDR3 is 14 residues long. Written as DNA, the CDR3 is TGTGCCAGGAAGAAAACAGGGGACAATTCACCCCTCCACTTT. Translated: CARKKTGDNSPLHF.

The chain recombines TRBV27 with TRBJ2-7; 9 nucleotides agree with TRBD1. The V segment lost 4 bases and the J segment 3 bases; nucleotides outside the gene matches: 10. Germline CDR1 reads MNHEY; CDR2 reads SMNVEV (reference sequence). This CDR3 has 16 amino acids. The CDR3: CASSWSTGGRYYEQYF. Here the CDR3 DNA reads TGTGCCAGCAGTTGGTCGACAGGGGGTCGCTACTACGAGCAGTACTTC.

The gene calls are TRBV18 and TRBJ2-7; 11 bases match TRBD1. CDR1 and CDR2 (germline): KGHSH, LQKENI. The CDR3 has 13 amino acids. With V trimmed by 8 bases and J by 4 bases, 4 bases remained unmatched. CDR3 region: CASNRDRGYEQYF. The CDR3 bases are TGTGCCAGCAACCGGGACAGGGGGTACGAGCAGTACTTC.

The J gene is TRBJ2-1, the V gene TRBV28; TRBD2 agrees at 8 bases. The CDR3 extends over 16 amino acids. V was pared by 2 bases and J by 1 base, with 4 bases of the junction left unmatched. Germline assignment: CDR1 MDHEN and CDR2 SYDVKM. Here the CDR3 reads CASSLIAGISYNEQFF. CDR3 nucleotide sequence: TGTGCCAGCAGTTTAATAGCGGGGATATCCTACAATGAGCAGTTCTTC. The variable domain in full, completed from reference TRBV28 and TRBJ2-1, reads DVKVTQSSRYLVKRTGEKVFLECVQDMDHENMFWYRQDPGLGLRLIYFSYDVKMKEKGDIPEGYSVSREKKERFSLILESASTNQTSMYLCASSLIAGISYNEQFFGPGTRLTVL.

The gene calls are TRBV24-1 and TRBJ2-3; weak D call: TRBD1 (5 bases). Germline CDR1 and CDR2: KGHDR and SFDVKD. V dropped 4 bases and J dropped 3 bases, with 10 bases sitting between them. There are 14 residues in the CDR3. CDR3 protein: CATSDPAGTDTQYF. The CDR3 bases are TGTGCCACCAGTGACCCAGCAGGGACAGATACGCAGTATTTT.

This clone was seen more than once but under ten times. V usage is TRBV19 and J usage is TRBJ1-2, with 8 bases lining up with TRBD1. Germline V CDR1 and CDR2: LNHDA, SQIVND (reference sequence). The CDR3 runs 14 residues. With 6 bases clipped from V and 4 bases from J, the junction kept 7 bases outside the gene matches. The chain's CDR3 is CASSHGQGVYGYTF. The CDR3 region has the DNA TGTGCCAGTAGCCACGGACAGGGTGTCTATGGCTACACCTTC.

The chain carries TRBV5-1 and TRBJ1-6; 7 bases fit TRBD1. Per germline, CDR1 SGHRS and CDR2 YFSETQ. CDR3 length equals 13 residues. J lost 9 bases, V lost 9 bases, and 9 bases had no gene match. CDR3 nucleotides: TGCGCCACCGCTGACAGGGTTGGTTCACCCCTCCACTTT. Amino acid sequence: CATADRVGSPLHF.

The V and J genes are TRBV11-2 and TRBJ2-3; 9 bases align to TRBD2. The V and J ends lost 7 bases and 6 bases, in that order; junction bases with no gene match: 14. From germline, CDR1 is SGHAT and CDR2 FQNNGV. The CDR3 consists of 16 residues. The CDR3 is CASIWASGALGDTQYF. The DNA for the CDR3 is TGTGCCAGCATCTGGGCTAGCGGGGCCCTCGGGGATACGCAGTATTTT.

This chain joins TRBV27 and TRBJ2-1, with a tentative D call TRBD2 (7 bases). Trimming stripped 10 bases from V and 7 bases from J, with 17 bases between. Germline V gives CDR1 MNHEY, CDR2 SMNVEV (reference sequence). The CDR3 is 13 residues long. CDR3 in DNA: TGTGCCACACAATGGGGGGGCCCGAATGAGCAGTTCTTC. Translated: CATQWGGPNEQFF.

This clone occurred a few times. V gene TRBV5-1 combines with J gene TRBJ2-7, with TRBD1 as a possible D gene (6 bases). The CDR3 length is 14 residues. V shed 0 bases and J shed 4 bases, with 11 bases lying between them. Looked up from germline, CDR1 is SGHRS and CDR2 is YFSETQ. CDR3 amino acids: CASSLGDTIYEQYF. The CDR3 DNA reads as TGCGCCAGCAGCTTGGGGGACACTATTTACGAGCAGTACTTC.